One sample yielded the 27 T cell receptor beta chains listed below, sequenced in a study of shared clonotypes between healthy human individuals. Sequencing was performed with immunoSEQ multiplex PCR; in TCRdb, only in-frame clones are kept and a portion is missing. The table shows about 2.3 million clones, with under 95% occurring only once. The specimen sequenced was naive CD4+ T cells from PBMCs. Stated subset: CD45RA+ positively selected. Receptors were obtained from a man aged 18 to 29 in good health. Some clones in this sample may be carry-over from other donors' samples.

This clone was seen a single time. CDR3 nucleotide sequence: TGTGCTAGTGGGCCCTCGGGGGCAGGAGAGACCCAGTACTTC. Amino acid sequence: CASGPSGAGETQYF. The V call is TRBV12-5, the J call TRBJ2-5; D tentatively reads TRBD1 or TRBD2 (6 bases each). The CDR3 loop spans 14 amino acids. CDR1 and CDR2 from the germline V gene are LGHNT and FRNRAP. The germline V and J ends were trimmed by 6 bases and 4 bases, with 15 bases remaining between them.

This chain joins TRBV7-2 and TRBJ1-4, with TRBD1 identical over 9 bases. Per the germline V gene, CDR1 is SGHTA and CDR2 is FQGNSA. This CDR3 spans 14 amino acids. The V and J ends lost 5 bases and 7 bases, in that order; junction bases with no gene match: 5. The CDR3 DNA sequence: TGTGCCAGCAGCACGGGACAGGGCGGTGAAAAACTGTTTTTT. Its translation is CASSTGQGGEKLFF.

The chain is built from TRBV4-2 and TRBJ2-3, with 10 bases matching TRBD1. Germline trimming cut 0 bases from V and 5 bases from J; bases unmatched to any gene: 8. Germline assignment: CDR1 LGHNA and CDR2 YNFKEQ. The CDR3 contains 17 residues. CDR3 bases: TGTGCCAGCAGCCAAGAGATGCCGGGACAGGGGCGAGATACGCAGTATTTT. Translating gives CASSQEMPGQGRDTQYF.

The genes are TRBV9 and TRBJ2-5; 8 nucleotides line up with TRBD2. Per germline, CDR1 SGDLS and CDR2 YYNGEE. The CDR3 extends over 15 amino acids. V lost 2 bases and J lost 2; bases outside the gene matches: 5. CDR3 loop: CASSVSGRAQETQYF. Here the CDR3 DNA reads TGTGCCAGCAGCGTGAGCGGGAGAGCTCAAGAGACCCAGTACTTC.

Turning to this clone: Other DNA sequences in this sample translate to the same CDR3. The chain carries TRBV5-1 and TRBJ2-7; 9 bases line up with TRBD1. V gave up 4 bases and J gave up 6 bases; unmatched junction bases: 8. The germline CDR1 and CDR2 sequences are SGHRS and YFSETQ. The CDR3 is 14 amino acids. The CDR3 sequence is CASSPGTGLGEQYF. The DNA of the CDR3 is TGCGCCAGCAGCCCAGGGACAGGGCTGGGCGAGCAGTACTTC.

The chain uses TRBV7-3 and TRBJ2-1; 7 nucleotides agree with TRBD1. CDR3 length equals 13 residues. The germline CDR1 and CDR2 sequences are SGHTA and FQGTGA. With 2 bases clipped from V and 6 bases from J, the junction kept 1 base outside the gene matches. The CDR3 nucleotides read TGTGCCAGCAGCTTAGACAGGGCCAATGAGCAGTTCTTC. Amino acids: CASSLDRANEQFF.

The gene calls are TRBV30 and TRBJ1-2; the D gene is possibly TRBD1 (5 bases). Germline CDR1 GTSNPN, CDR2 SVGIG (reference sequence). This CDR3 spans 15 amino acids. The V and J ends lost 3 bases and 9 bases respectively, with 23 bases between them. CDR3 in amino acids: CAWRAGGTGLVRYTF. The CDR3 region has the DNA TGTGCCTGGAGAGCAGGCGGGACCGGGTTGGTTCGCTACACCTTC. Drawing the rest from reference TRBV30 and TRBJ1-2, the complete variable domain is SQTIHQWPATLVQPVGSPLSLECTVEGTSNPNLYWYRQAAGRGLQLLFYSVGIGQISSEVPQNLSASRPQDRQFILSSKKLLLSDSGFYLCAWRAGGTGLVRYTFGSGTRLTVV.

The V and J genes are TRBV5-4 and TRBJ2-2; possibly TRBD1 for D (6 bases). Per germline, CDR1 SGHNT and CDR2 YYREEE (reference sequence). The CDR3 has 15 amino acids. V was cut by 3 bases and J by 6 bases, with 15 bases left in between. CDR3 in amino acids: CASSSGQLSAGELFF. The CDR3 bases are TGTGCCAGCAGCTCGGGACAACTTTCGGCCGGGGAGCTGTTTTTT.

This rearrangement joins TRBV4-2 to TRBJ2-3; possibly TRBD2 for D (6 bases). The germline CDR1 and CDR2 sequences are LGHNA and YNFKEQ. CDR3 length: 16 amino acids. Deletions cut 3 bases from V and 4 bases from J, with 17 bases between. CDR3 region: CASSQAFSGVADTQYF. The CDR3 coding sequence is TGTGCCAGCAGCCAGGCATTTTCGGGGGTCGCAGATACGCAGTATTTT.

In regard to this clone: Different DNA sequences within this sample yield the same CDR3. This chain links TRBV28 with TRBJ1-1; no definite D call. Germline CDR1 is MDHEN and CDR2 is SYDVKM. Trimming pared 6 bases from V and 2 bases from J, leaving 4 bases between. The CDR3 has 11 residues. The CDR3 coding sequence is TGTGCCAGCAGAACAAACACTGAAGCTTTCTTT. This gives the protein CASRTNTEAFF.

CDR3 DNA: TGTGCCAGCGGGGACAGGGTAAGGAATCAGCCCCAGCATTTT. It yields the protein CASGDRVRNQPQHF. This sequence joins TRBV2 and TRBJ1-5; 9 bases match TRBD1. This CDR3 is 14 amino acids long. Per the germline V gene, CDR1 is SNHLY and CDR2 is FYNNEI. V was pared by 8 bases and J by 4 bases, with 6 bases of the junction left unmatched.

In the case of this clone: Different DNA sequences within this sample yield the same CDR3. This chain uses TRBV28 with TRBJ2-1; 10 bases fit TRBD2. The CDR3 sequence is 16 residues long. The germline V gene has CDR1 MDHEN and CDR2 SYDVKM. J lost 4 bases, V lost 3 bases, and 6 bases had no gene match. CDR3 protein: CASSLSAGGPYNEQFF. For the CDR3, the DNA is TGTGCCAGCAGTTTGTCAGCGGGAGGGCCATACAATGAGCAGTTCTTC.

The chain's CDR3 is CASERGPTGELFF. CDR3 in DNA: TGTGCCAGCGAACGTGGTCCCACCGGGGAGCTGTTTTTT. The chain carries TRBV28 and TRBJ2-2; D remains unclear. This CDR3 is 13 amino acids long. Trimming cost V 8 bases and J 4 bases, with 11 bases left between them. Germline lookup yields CDR1 MDHEN and CDR2 SYDVKM.

The genes are TRBV28 and TRBJ2-7; 12 bases agree with TRBD2. Germline CDR1 MDHEN, CDR2 SYDVKM. The length of the CDR3 is 17 residues. With V trimmed by 5 bases and J by 3 bases, 11 bases remained unmatched. For the CDR3, the DNA is TGTGCCAGCAGTCACCTCCGGACTAGCGGGAAAAGCTACGAGCAGTACTTC. Translating it yields CASSHLRTSGKSYEQYF. The full variable domain, rest sourced from reference TRBV28 and TRBJ2-7, is DVKVTQSSRYLVKRTGEKVFLECVQDMDHENMFWYRQDPGLGLRLIYFSYDVKMKEKGDIPEGYSVSREKKERFSLILESASTNQTSMYLCASSHLRTSGKSYEQYFGPGTRLTVT.

A single count supports this clone. Additional DNA sequences in this sample encode the identical CDR3. CDR3 amino acids: CASSPRGQPQHF. DNA of the CDR3: TGTGCCAGCAGTCCTCGAGGTCAGCCCCAGCATTTT. The rearrangement links TRBV28 to TRBJ1-5; no definite D call. This CDR3 is 12 amino acids long. Germline values: CDR1 MDHEN, CDR2 SYDVKM. Trimming removed 5 bases from V and 6 bases from J, with 8 bases in between.

This clone was recorded once. The genes are TRBV7-2 and TRBJ1-1; D might be TRBD1 (5 bases). V lost 7 bases and J lost 8, with 14 bases in between. This CDR3 contains 12 residues. CDR1 is SGHTA and CDR2 is FQGNSA in the germline V gene. The CDR3 is CASTWQGGEAFF. CDR3 in DNA: TGTGCCAGCACCTGGCAGGGTGGGGAAGCTTTCTTT.

The gene calls are TRBV7-2 and TRBJ2-7; TRBD2 agrees at 14 bases. V shed 3 bases and J 3 bases; nucleotides not matched to a gene: 13. This CDR3 region has 19 residues. Germline V lookup: CDR1 SGHTA, CDR2 FQGNSA. Here the CDR3 reads CASSFRQGTGLAGGYEQYF. CDR3 DNA: TGTGCCAGCAGCTTCAGACAGGGAACCGGACTAGCGGGAGGCTACGAGCAGTACTTC.

This clone was recorded only once. This chain links TRBV19 with TRBJ1-5, with 12 positions matching TRBD1. The V and J ends lost 5 bases and 7 bases, in that order; junction bases with no gene match: 6. The germline CDR1 and CDR2 sequences are LNHDA and SQIVND (reference sequence). The CDR3 has 15 residues. The CDR3 spells CASSSGTGGRQPQHF. CDR3 coding DNA: TGTGCCAGTAGTTCGGGGACAGGGGGCAGACAGCCCCAGCATTTT.

The chain carries TRBV6-5 and TRBJ2-1; TRBD2 matches 9 bases. This CDR3 region has 16 residues. Germline loops: CDR1 MNHEY, CDR2 SVGAGI. The J segment lost 3 bases and the V segment lost 3 bases, leaving 6 bases of the junction unmatched. As DNA, the CDR3 is TGTGCCAGCAGTTATTACAGCGGGGGGAACTACAATGAGCAGTTCTTC. Amino acid sequence: CASSYYSGGNYNEQFF.

This clone was detected only once. This rearrangement joins TRBV6-4 to TRBJ2-7; tentatively, D is TRBD1 (6 bases). V was pared by 0 bases and J by 6 bases, with 15 bases between. Germline lookup yields CDR1 MRHNA and CDR2 SNTAGT. This CDR3 region has 15 residues. The CDR3 sequence is CASSDSITGIGEQYF. CDR3 DNA sequence: TGTGCCAGCAGTGACTCGATAACAGGGATAGGCGAGCAGTACTTC.

J is TRBJ2-7 and V is TRBV5-8, with 9 nucleotides matching TRBD1. Germline lookup yields CDR1 SGHTS and CDR2 YDEGEE. Losses at the gene ends were 3 bases for V and 4 bases for J; bases not matched to a gene: 8. This CDR3 comprises 15 residues. In nucleotides, the CDR3 is TGTGCCAGCAGCTCAGCTACAGGGGGCGGTTACGAGCAGTACTTC. Its protein is CASSSATGGGYEQYF.

This chain joins TRBV11-3 and TRBJ2-1; D gene uncertain. With 5 bases removed from V and 6 bases from J, the gap between germline ends came to 11 bases. The V gene's germline CDR1 is SGHNT and CDR2 YENEEA. The CDR3 covers 13 residues. CDR3 coding DNA: TGTGCCAGCAGCCCCTTACCCGGCAATGAGCAGTTCTTC. Translating gives CASSPLPGNEQFF.

This chain links TRBV5-1 with TRBJ1-1; TRBD1 agrees at 11 bases. With 1 base clipped from V and 7 bases from J, the junction kept 9 bases outside the gene matches. Germline CDR1 SGHRS, CDR2 YFSETQ. The length of the CDR3 is 16 residues. CDR3 amino acids: CASSLRTGGTVGEAFF. CDR3 DNA sequence: TGCGCCAGCAGCTTGAGGACAGGGGGCACAGTAGGTGAAGCTTTCTTT.

The rearrangement links TRBV28 to TRBJ1-3, with 8 bases aligning to TRBD1. CDR1 MDHEN and CDR2 SYDVKM come from the germline V gene. V trimming: 8 bases; J trimming: 0 bases; junction bases outside the gene matches: 6. The CDR3 length is 15 residues. CDR3 residues: CASQGQVISGNTIYF. The CDR3 region has the DNA TGTGCCAGCCAGGGACAGGTGATCTCTGGAAACACCATATATTTT. Filled out from reference TRBV28 and TRBJ1-3, the complete variable domain reads DVKVTQSSRYLVKRTGEKVFLECVQDMDHENMFWYRQDPGLGLRLIYFSYDVKMKEKGDIPEGYSVSREKKERFSLILESASTNQTSMYLCASQGQVISGNTIYFGEGSWLTVV.

V and J are TRBV19 and TRBJ1-2; D gene ambiguous. The germline gives CDR1 LNHDA, CDR2 SQIVND (reference sequence). Trimming pared 7 bases from V and 1 base from J, leaving 4 bases between. There are 11 residues in the CDR3. The CDR3 reads CASMDNYGYTF. DNA of the CDR3: TGTGCCAGTATGGATAACTATGGCTACACCTTC.

This chain joins TRBV11-3 and TRBJ2-1; weak D call: TRBD1 (6 bases). Trimming took 8 bases from V and 5 from J, leaving 16 bases between them. Germline-derived CDR1 and CDR2 are SGHNT and YENEEA. This CDR3 has 14 amino acids. CDR3 amino acids: CASSRSRGHNEQFF. The CDR3 bases are TGTGCCAGCTCCCGGAGCAGGGGTCACAATGAGCAGTTCTTC. Full variable domain (missing parts from reference TRBV11-3 and TRBJ2-1): EAGVVQSPRYKIIEKKQPVAFWCNPISGHNTLYWYLQNLGQGPELLIRYENEEAVDDSQLPKDRFSAERLKGVDSTLKIQPAELGDSAVYLCASSRSRGHNEQFFGPGTRLTVL.

With respect to this clone: The same CDR3 can be traced to other DNA sequences in this sample. The chain carries TRBV29-1 and TRBJ2-7; the match to TRBD2 covers 8 bases. CDR1 and CDR2 from the germline V gene are SQVTM and ANQGSEA. The J segment lost 0 bases and the V segment lost 6 bases, leaving 1 base of the junction unmatched. This CDR3 spans 12 amino acids. The CDR3 coding sequence is TGCAGCGTAACTAGCGGCTCCTACGAGCAGTACTTC. This encodes CSVTSGSYEQYF.